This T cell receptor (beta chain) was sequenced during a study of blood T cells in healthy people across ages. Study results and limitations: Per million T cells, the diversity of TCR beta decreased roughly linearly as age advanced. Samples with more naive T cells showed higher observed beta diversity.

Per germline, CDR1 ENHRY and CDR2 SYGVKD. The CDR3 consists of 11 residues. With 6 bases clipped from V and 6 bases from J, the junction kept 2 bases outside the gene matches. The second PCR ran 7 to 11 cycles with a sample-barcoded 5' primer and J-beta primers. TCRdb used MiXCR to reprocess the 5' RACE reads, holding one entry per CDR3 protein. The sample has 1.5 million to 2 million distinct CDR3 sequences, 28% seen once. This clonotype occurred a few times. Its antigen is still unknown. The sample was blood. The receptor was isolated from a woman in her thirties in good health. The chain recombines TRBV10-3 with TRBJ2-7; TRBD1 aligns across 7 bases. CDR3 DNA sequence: TGTGCCATCAGAACAGGGGTCGAGCAGTACTTC. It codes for CAIRTGVEQYF.